This T cell receptor (beta chain) was found in a study of OX40 agonist ivuxolimab in advanced cancers. As for the study in general: Of the participants, approximately 44% had some prior anti-PD-1, anti-PD-L1 or anti-CTLA-4 therapy, which was allowed. Study-level points and caveats: At 0.1 to 3.0 mg/kg, clonal expansion of CD4+ and CD8+ blood T cells had occurred by week 6. The study did not work out the antigen specificity of the expanded peripheral T cells. Low normalized clonal expansion also occurred in some nonresponding patients.

The assay was immunoSEQ multiplex PCR, and TCRdb's table has in-frame clones only and misses some. Here the sample spans 43,000 or so clones, around 87% being singletons. Worth noting for this clone: Antigen unknown.

This clonotype was obtained from an adult with an advanced solid tumor such as melanoma, head and neck, liver or kidney cancer. The sequencing used CD4+ or CD8+ T cells sorted from blood, collected in a trial of the OX40 agonist ivuxolimab.

Here the CDR3 DNA reads TGTGCCAGCAGCTTGGGACAAAGCAATGAGCAGTTCTTC. Translation gives CASSLGQSNEQFF. The chain employs TRBV11-1 and TRBJ2-1; the D gene is possibly TRBD1 (6 bases). Germline V gene lookup returns CDR1 SGHAT and CDR2 FQDESV (reference sequence). The CDR3 runs 13 residues. The V gene lost 3 bases and the J gene lost 6 bases, with 9 bases spanning the gap.